This T cell receptor beta chain is drawn from a study of response to subunit inactivated influenza vaccine. The study's findings and limits: Authors suggested each seasonal influenza vaccination recruits few new T cells.

Trimming left V 0 bases short and J 1 base short, with 11 bases between. The CDR3 is 16 residues long. Germline V gene lookup returns CDR1 SGHNT and CDR2 YYREEE (reference sequence). From the RT-PCR reads, TCRdb called clonotypes with MiXCR, one entry per CDR3 protein. Among 450,000 to 500,000 distinct CDR3 sequences, 11% were seen once, and the ten largest hold approximately 12%. Concerning this clonotype: The target antigen is unknown.

The sample was PBMCs from blood, taken around seven weeks after vaccination. V and J are TRBV5-4 and TRBJ1-5; D call uncertain. The receptor's source is a man aged 50-60 years who received an inactivated influenza vaccine. The CDR3: CASSLGGSISNQPQHF. Written as DNA, the CDR3 is TGTGCCAGCAGCTTGGGAGGGTCGATAAGCAATCAGCCCCAGCATTTT.